Listed below are T cell receptor beta chains from one sample, sequenced in a study of blood T cell repertoires in COVID-19. Assay used: immunoSEQ multiplex PCR; TCRdb lists only in-frame clones, some missing. The data show 320,000 or so clones, 75% to 90% seen once. The specimen was PBMCs or T cells enriched from blood (not recorded which). Every receptor here comes from a man younger than 40 who had recovered from COVID-19. Both conserved end residues are part of each CDR3. Each record gives: V gene, clone size, D gene, J gene, CDR3 DNA, CDR3 protein. A D gene is named only where the DNA matches it firmly. Not every row has a clone size; where given, it reads once, few, many or a size class.

>TRBV19|-|TRBD1|TRBJ2-2
TGTGCCAGCAAAGAGGGGGACAGAAGGAACACCGGGGAGCTGTTTTTT
CASKEGDRRNTGELFF
>TRBV2|-|TRBD1|TRBJ2-7
TGTGCCAGCAGTTCGGGCACAGGGGTGTACGAGCAGTACTTC
CASSSGTGVYEQYF
>TRBV5-1|-|TRBD1|TRBJ2-5
TGCGCCAGCAGCTTCCTAAAGGGGGCCCTAACCGAGGAGACCCAGTACTTC
CASSFLKGALTEETQYF
>TRBV24-1|few|-|TRBJ2-2
TGTGCCACCAGTGATTTACGGGACACCGGGGAGCTGTTTTTT
CATSDLRDTGELFF
>TRBV14|-|-|TRBJ1-1
TGTGCCAGCAGCCAAGGGTTATGGCCAGGGGACGCTTTCTTT
CASSQGLWPGDAFF
>TRBV6-5|once|-|TRBJ1-2
TGTGCCAGCAGATTGGGACAAGATTATGGCTACACCTTC
CASRLGQDYGYTF
>TRBV7-9|-|-|TRBJ2-7
TGTGCCAGCAGCTTTTCGGAGAGCCTCCAGCAGTACTTC
CASSFSESLQQYF
>TRBV5-4|-|TRBD2|TRBJ2-5
TGTGCCAGCAGCCCTAGCGGGGGGGCCCAAGAGACCCAGTACTTC
CASSPSGGAQETQYF
>TRBV9|-|TRBD1|TRBJ1-5
TGTGCCAGCAGCTCCCGACAGGGACATCAGCCCCAGCATTTT
CASSSRQGHQPQHF
>TRBV6-1|-|TRBD1|TRBJ2-7
TGTGCCAGCAGTTCTACGGGACAGTCCTACGAGCAGTACTTC
CASSSTGQSYEQYF
>TRBV27|once|-|TRBJ2-2
TGTGCCAGCAGTTTCCAGGGGTTTGAGGCCGGGGAGCTGTTTTTT
CASSFQGFEAGELFF
>TRBV5-5|-|TRBD2|TRBJ2-1
TGTGCCAGCAGCCCTGGGACTAGCGGGGTGAGGTCCTACAATGAGCAGTTCTTC
CASSPGTSGVRSYNEQFF
>TRBV27|-|-|TRBJ1-4
TGTGCCAGCTATAACGGAGACCCTGGGAATGAAAAACTGTTTTTT
CASYNGDPGNEKLFF
>TRBV21-1|-|-|TRBJ2-5
TGTGCCAGCAGCCCCCGCGTCCGACAGAAAGAAGAGACCCAGTACTTC
CASSPRVRQKEETQYF
>TRBV18|-|TRBD1|TRBJ1-2
TGTGCCAGCTCACCTCGACAGGGGTTCAGCTATGGCTACACCTTC
CASSPRQGFSYGYTF
>TRBV5-4|-|-|TRBJ1-2
TGTGCCAGCAGCTTGGGGCAGGAAAAAGGCTACACCTTC
CASSLGQEKGYTF
>TRBV6-1|-|TRBD1|TRBJ1-2
TGTGCCAGCAGGGAAGACAGGGGTTCTTCTAGTGGCTACACCTTC
CASREDRGSSSGYTF
>TRBV5-1|few|-|TRBJ2-7
TGCGCCAGCAGCTTGTTTACCGAGACGCGGGTCTACGAGCAGTACTTC
CASSLFTETRVYEQYF
>TRBV6-5|-|TRBD1|TRBJ1-1
TGTGCCAGCACCGAGGACAGGGCCACTGAAGCTTTCTTT
CASTEDRATEAFF